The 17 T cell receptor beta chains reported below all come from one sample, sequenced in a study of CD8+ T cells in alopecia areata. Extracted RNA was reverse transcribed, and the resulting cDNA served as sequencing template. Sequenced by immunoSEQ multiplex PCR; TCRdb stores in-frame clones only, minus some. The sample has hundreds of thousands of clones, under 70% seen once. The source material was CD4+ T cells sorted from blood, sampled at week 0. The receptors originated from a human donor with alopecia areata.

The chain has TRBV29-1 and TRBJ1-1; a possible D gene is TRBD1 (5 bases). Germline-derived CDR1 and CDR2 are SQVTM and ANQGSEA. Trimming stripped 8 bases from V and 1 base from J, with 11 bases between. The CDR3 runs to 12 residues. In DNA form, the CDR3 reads TGCAGCCCCACGGACAAGAACACTGAAGCTTTCTTT. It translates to CSPTDKNTEAFF.

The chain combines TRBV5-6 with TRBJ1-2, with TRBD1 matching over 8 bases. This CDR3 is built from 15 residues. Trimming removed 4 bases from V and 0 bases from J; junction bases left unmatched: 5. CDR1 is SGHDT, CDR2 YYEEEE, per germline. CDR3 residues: CASSLGTGANYGYTF. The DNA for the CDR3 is TGTGCCAGCAGCCTAGGGACAGGAGCTAACTATGGCTACACCTTC.

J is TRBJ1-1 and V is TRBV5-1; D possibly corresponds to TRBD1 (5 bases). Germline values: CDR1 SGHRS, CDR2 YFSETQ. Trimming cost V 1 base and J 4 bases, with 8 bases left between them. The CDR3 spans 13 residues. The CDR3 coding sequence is TGCGCCAGCAGCTTGCTAGGGGCCACTGAAGCTTTCTTT. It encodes CASSLLGATEAFF. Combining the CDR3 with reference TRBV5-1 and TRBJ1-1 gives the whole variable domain KAGVTQTPRYLIKTRGQQVTLSCSPISGHRSVSWYQQTPGQGLQFLFEYFSETQRNKGNFPGRFSGRQFSNSRSEMNVSTLELGDSALYLCASSLLGATEAFFGQGTRLTVV.

CDR3 nucleotide sequence: TGTGCCAGCAGCAAAAGGGGCCAACGGAACAATGAGCAGTTCTTC. Its protein product is CASSKRGQRNNEQFF. V is TRBV6-5 and J is TRBJ2-1; possible D gene TRBD1, 5 bases. The CDR3 is 15 residues long. The ends were cut back, 6 bases at V and 5 bases at J, with 17 bases in the middle. CDR1 and CDR2 from the germline V gene are MNHEY and SVGAGI.

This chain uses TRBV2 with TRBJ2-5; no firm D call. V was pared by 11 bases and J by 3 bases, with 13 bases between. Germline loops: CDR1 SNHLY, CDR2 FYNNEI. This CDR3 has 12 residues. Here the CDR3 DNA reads TGTGCCGCTGGGGAAAACGAAGAGACCCAGTACTTC. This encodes CAAGENEETQYF.

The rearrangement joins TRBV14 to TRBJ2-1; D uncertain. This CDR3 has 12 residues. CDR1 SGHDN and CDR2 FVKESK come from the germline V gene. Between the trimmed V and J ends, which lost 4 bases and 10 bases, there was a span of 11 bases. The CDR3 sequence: CASSPRFGEQFF. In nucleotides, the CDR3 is TGTGCCAGCAGCCCTAGGTTCGGGGAGCAGTTCTTC.

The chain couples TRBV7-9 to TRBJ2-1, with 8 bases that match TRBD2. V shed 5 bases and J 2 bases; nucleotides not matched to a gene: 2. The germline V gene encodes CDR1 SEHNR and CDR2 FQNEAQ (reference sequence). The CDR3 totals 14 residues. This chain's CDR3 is CASSRLAPYNEQFF. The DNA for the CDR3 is TGTGCCAGCAGCCGACTAGCGCCCTACAATGAGCAGTTCTTC.

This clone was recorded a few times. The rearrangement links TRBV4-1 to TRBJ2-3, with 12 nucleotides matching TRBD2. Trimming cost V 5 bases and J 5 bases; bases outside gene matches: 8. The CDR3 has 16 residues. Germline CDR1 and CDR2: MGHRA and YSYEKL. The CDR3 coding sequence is TGCGCCAGCAGCTCCATTCTAGCGGGGGGGCGAGATACGCAGTATTTT. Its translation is CASSSILAGGRDTQYF.

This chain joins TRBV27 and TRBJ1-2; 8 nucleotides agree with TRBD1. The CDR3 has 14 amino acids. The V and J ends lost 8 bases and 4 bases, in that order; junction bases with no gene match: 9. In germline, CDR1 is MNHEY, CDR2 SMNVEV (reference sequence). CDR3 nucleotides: TGTGCCAGCTCTTTTCTCGGACAGGGCTATGGCTACACCTTC. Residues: CASSFLGQGYGYTF.

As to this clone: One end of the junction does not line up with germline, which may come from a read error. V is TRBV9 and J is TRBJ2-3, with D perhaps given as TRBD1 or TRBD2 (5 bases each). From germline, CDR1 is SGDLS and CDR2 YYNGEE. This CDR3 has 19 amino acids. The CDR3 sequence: CAGSNNRDGSRTGTDTQYF. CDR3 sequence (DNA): TGTGCCGGCAGCAATAACCGGGACGGCTCACGGACGGGCACAGATACGCAGTATTTT.

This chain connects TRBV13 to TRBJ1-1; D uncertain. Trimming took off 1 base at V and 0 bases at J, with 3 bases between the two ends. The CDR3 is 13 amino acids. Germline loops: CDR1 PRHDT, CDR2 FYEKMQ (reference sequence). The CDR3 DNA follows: TGTGCCAGCAGCTTAGCTGTGAACACTGAAGCTTTCTTT. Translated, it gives CASSLAVNTEAFF. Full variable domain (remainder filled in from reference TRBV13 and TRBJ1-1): AAGVIQSPRHLIKEKRETATLKCYPIPRHDTVYWYQQGPGQDPQFLISFYEKMQSDKGSIPDRFSAQQFSDYHSELNMSSLELGDSALYFCASSLAVNTEAFFGQGTRLTVV.

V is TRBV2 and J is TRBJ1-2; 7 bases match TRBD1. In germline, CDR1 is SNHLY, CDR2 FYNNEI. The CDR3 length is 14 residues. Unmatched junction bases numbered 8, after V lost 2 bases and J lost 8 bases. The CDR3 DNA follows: TGTGCCAGCAGTGAAACGAAGGGGGCTGGCGGCTACACCTTC. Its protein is CASSETKGAGGYTF.

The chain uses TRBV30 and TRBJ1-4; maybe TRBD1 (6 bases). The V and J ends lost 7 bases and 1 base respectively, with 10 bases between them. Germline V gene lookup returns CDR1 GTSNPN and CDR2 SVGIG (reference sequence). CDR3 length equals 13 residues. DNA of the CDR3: TGTGCCTTTCTGGACAGAACTAATGAAAAACTGTTTTTT. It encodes CAFLDRTNEKLFF. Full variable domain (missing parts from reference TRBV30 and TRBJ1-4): SQTIHQWPATLVQPVGSPLSLECTVEGTSNPNLYWYRQAAGRGLQLLFYSVGIGQISSEVPQNLSASRPQDRQFILSSKKLLLSDSGFYLCAFLDRTNEKLFFGSGTQLSVL.

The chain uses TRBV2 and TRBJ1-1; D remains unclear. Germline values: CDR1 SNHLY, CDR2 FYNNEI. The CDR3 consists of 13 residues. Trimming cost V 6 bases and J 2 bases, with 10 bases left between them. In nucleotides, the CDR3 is TGTGCCAGCAGAGTTACTGTAAACACTGAAGCTTTCTTT. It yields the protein CASRVTVNTEAFF.

Here the CDR3 reads CSVDREYEQFF. The CDR3 DNA is TGCAGCGTTGATAGGGAATATGAGCAGTTCTTC. The rearrangement joins TRBV29-1 to TRBJ2-1; D is unclear. The CDR3 has 11 residues. Germline V gene sequence: CDR1 SQVTM, CDR2 ANQGSEA. The V end lost 3 bases, the J end lost 8 bases, and 8 bases lay between the germline ends.

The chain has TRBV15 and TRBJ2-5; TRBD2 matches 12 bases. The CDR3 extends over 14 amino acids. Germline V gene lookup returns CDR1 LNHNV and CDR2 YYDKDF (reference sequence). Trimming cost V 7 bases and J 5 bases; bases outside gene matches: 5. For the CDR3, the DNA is TGTGCCACCACCTGGACTAGCGGGGCCGAGACCCAGTACTTC. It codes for CATTWTSGAETQYF.

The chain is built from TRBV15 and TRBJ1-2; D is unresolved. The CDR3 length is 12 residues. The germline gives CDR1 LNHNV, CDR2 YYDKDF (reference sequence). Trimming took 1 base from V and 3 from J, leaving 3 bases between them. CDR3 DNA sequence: TGTGCCACCAGCAGAGCAGACTATGGCTACACCTTC. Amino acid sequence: CATSRADYGYTF.